The clone carrying this TCR beta chain has at least ten counts. Using immunoSEQ multiplex PCR, the repertoire was profiled, and TCRdb retains in-frame clones only, with some absent. The repertoire consists of fewer than 40,000 clones, none detected only once. This entry belongs to a study of T cells after posttransplantation cyclophosphamide. With 5 bases removed from V and 2 bases from J, the gap between germline ends came to 22 bases. CDR1 and CDR2 from the germline V gene are LNHDA and SQIVND (reference sequence). The CDR3 runs 17 residues. Sequenced: PBMCs. V and J are TRBV19 and TRBJ2-7; tentative D call: TRBD1 (5 bases). The TCR comes from a woman in her fifties or sixties in good health and a related stem cell transplant donor. The CDR3, as DNA: TGTGCCAGTAGTGCCCGACCGCAGGGCCCTTCCACCTACGAGCAGTACTTC. Its translation: CASSARPQGPSTYEQYF. Complete variable domain (other parts from reference TRBV19 and TRBJ2-7): DGGITQSPKYLFRKEGQNVTLSCEQNLNHDAMYWYRQDPGQGLRLIYYSQIVNDFQKGDIAEGYSVSREKKESFPLTVTSAQKNPTAFYLCASSARPQGPSTYEQYFGPGTRLTVT.